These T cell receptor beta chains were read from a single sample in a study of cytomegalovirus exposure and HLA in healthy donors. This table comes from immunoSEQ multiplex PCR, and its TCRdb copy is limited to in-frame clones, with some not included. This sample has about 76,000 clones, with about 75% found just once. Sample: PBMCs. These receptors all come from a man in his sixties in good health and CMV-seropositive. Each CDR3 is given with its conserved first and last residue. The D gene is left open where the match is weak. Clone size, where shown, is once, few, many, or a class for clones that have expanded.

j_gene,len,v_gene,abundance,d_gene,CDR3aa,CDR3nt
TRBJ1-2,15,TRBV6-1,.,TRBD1,CASSERDSPLPGYTF,TGTGCCAGCAGTGAACGGGACAGCCCTCTCCCTGGCTACACCTTC
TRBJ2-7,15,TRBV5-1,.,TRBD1,CASSLSGTGSYEQYF,TGCGCCAGCAGCTTATCCGGGACAGGGAGCTACGAGCAGTACTTC
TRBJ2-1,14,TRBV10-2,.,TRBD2,CASKEGLANNEQFF,TGCGCCAGCAAGGAGGGACTAGCCAACAATGAGCAGTTCTTC
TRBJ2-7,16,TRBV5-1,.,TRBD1,CASSNTPGQGAVEQYF,TGCGCCAGCAGCAACACTCCGGGACAGGGGGCTGTCGAGCAGTACTTC
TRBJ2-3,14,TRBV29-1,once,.,CSVAGTSDTDTQYF,TGCAGCGTTGCGGGTACTAGTGACACAGATACGCAGTATTTT
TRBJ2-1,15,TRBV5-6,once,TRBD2,CASSFGLAGDNEQFF,TGTGCCAGCAGCTTTGGTCTAGCGGGGGACAATGAGCAGTTCTTC
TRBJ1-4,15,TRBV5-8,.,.,CASSLRGGTNEKLFF,TGTGCCAGCAGCTTACGGGGGGGCACTAATGAAAAACTGTTTTTT
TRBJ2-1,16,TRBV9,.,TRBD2,CASSVAPSGGYNEQFF,TGTGCCAGCAGCGTAGCCCCTAGCGGGGGATACAATGAGCAGTTCTTC
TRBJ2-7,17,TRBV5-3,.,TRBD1,CARSLTGGLTSSYEQYF,TGTGCCAGAAGCTTAACAGGGGGATTAACGAGCTCCTACGAGCAGTACTTC
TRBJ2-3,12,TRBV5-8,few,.,CASSLVRDTQYF,TGTGCCAGCAGCTTGGTGAGAGATACGCAGTATTTT
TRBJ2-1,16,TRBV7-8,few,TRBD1,CASSFRQGTGGNEQFF,TGTGCCAGCAGCTTTAGACAGGGGACCGGAGGGAATGAGCAGTTCTTC
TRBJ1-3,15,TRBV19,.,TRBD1,CASSIRDSSGNTIYF,TGTGCCAGTAGTATCCGGGACAGCTCTGGAAACACCATATATTTT
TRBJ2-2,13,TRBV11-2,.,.,CASSLESPGELFF,TGTGCCAGCAGCTTAGAATCTCCCGGGGAGCTGTTTTTT
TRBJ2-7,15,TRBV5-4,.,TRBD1,CASSFTGQGAYEQYF,TGTGCCAGCAGCTTTACCGGACAGGGGGCGTACGAGCAGTACTTC
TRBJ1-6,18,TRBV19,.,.,CASSIGGRISSYNSPLHF,TGTGCCAGTAGTATAGGAGGAAGGATCAGCTCCTATAATTCACCCCTCCACTTT
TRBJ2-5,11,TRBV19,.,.,CASSTRETQYF,TGTGCCAGTAGTACCCGAGAGACCCAGTACTTC
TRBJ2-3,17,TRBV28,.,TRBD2,CASSSGASGIGLDTQYF,TGTGCCAGCAGTTCCGGGGCTAGCGGGATCGGGCTAGATACGCAGTATTTT
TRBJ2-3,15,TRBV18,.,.,CASSQSTGVLGTQYF,TGTGCCAGCTCACAGAGTACGGGGGTCCTCGGTACGCAGTATTTT
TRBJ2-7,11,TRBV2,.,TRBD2,CASKLAAEQYF,TGTGCCAGCAAGCTAGCGGCAGAGCAGTACTTC
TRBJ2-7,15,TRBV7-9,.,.,CASSPQGGVGHEQYF,TGTGCCAGCAGTCCCCAAGGGGGGGTGGGCCACGAGCAGTACTTC
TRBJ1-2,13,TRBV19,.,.,CASSLGPPYGYTF,TGTGCCAGTAGTCTGGGGCCACCCTATGGCTACACCTTC
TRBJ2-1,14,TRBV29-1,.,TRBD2,CSVAGTSGSNEQFF,TGCAGCGTTGCTGGGACTAGCGGGAGCAATGAGCAGTTCTTC
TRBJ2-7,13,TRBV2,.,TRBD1,CASTGTGGYEQYF,TGTGCCTCCACGGGGACAGGGGGCTACGAGCAGTACTTC
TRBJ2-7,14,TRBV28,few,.,CASTRTGGIYEQYF,TGTGCCAGCACACGGACAGGCGGGATCTACGAGCAGTACTTC
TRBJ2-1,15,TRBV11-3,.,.,CASSLVTTGYNEQFF,TGTGCCAGCAGCTTAGTGACGACAGGCTACAATGAGCAGTTCTTC
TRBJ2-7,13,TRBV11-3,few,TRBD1,CASSRDRVGEQYF,TGTGCCAGCAGCCGAGACAGGGTGGGCGAGCAGTACTTC
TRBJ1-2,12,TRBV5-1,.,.,CASSSGNHGYTF,TGCGCCAGCAGCTCGGGGAACCATGGCTACACCTTC
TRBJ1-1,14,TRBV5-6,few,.,CASSFNRVWTEAFF,TGTGCCAGCAGCTTTAACAGGGTCTGGACTGAAGCTTTCTTT
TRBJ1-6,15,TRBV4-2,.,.,CASSPFSSYNSPLHF,TGTGCCAGCAGCCCATTCAGCTCCTATAATTCACCCCTCCACTTT
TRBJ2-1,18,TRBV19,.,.,CASSIASGSYSSYNEQFF,TGTGCCAGTAGTATAGCCTCCGGGAGCTACAGCTCCTACAATGAGCAGTTCTTC
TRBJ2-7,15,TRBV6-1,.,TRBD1,CASSEMTGGSYEQYF,TGTGCCAGCAGTGAAATGACAGGGGGGTCCTACGAGCAGTACTTC
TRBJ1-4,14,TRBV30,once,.,CAWSVDRPNEKLFF,TGTGCCTGGAGTGTAGACAGGCCTAATGAAAAACTGTTTTTT
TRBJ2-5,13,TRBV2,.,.,CATVRETGETQYF,TGTGCCACCGTGAGGGAGACCGGGGAGACCCAGTACTTC
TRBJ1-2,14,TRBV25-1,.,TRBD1,CASSRGQTTNGYTF,TGTGCCAGCAGTAGGGGACAGACAACCAATGGCTACACCTTC
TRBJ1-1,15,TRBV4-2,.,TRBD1,CASSQNQGADTEAFF,TGTGCCAGCAGCCAGAATCAGGGGGCTGACACTGAAGCTTTCTTT
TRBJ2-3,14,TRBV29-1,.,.,CSAPVGGQADTQYF,TGCAGCGCCCCGGTGGGGGGGCAGGCAGATACGCAGTATTTT
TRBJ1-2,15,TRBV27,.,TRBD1,CASSPQGDSPYGYTF,TGTGCCAGCAGTCCCCAGGGGGATTCCCCCTATGGCTACACCTTC
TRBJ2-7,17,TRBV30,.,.,CACSYGLDGGDGREQYF,TGTGCCTGCTCGTACGGACTGGATGGCGGGGACGGGCGCGAGCAGTACTTC
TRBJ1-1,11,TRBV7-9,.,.,CSSSNSFEAFF,TGTTCCAGCAGCAACTCTTTTGAAGCTTTCTTT
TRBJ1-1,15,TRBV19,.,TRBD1,CASSSWGQGNTEAFF,TGTGCCAGTAGTAGCTGGGGACAGGGGAACACTGAAGCTTTCTTT
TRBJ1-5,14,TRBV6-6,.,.,CASNGRTADQPQHF,TGTGCCAGCAATGGTAGGACAGCAGATCAGCCCCAGCATTTT